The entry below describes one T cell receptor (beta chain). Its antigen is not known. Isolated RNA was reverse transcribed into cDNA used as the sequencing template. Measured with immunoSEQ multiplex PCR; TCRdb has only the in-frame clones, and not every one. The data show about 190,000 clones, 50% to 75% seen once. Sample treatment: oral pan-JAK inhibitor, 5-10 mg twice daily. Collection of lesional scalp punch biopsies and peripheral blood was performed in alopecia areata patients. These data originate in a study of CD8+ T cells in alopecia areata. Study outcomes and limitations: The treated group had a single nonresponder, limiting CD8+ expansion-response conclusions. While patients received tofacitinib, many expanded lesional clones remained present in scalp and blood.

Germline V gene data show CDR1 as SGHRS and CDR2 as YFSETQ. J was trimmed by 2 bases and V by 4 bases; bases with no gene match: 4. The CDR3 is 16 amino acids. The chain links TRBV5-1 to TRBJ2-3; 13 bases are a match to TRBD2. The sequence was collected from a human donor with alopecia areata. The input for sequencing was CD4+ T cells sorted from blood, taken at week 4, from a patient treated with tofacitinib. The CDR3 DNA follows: TGCGCCAGCAGCGAGGGACTAGCGGGGCCCACAGATACGCAGTATTTT. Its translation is CASSEGLAGPTDTQYF.